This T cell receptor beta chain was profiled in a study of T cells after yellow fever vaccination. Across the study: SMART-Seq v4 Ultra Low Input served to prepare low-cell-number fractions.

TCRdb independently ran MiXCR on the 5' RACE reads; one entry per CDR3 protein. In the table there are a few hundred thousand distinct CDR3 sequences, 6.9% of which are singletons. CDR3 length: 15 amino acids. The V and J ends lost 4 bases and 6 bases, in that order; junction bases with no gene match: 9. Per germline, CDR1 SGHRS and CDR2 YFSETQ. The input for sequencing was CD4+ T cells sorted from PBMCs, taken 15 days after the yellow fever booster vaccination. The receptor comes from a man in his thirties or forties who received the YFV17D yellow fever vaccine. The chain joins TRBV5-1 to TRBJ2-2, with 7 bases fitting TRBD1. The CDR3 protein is CASSGGQTWAGELFF. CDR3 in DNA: TGCGCCAGCAGCGGGGGACAGACGTGGGCCGGGGAGCTGTTTTTT.